Each of the 2 T cell receptor beta chains below was sequenced from the same sample in a study of Graves' ophthalmopathy and Graves' hyperthyroidism. The study amplified TCR beta CDR3 regions using RNA transcripts. Following a first-round RT-PCR that used HTBI primers, a second-round multiplex PCR was carried out. TCRdb reanalysed the multiplex PCR reads using MiXCR and keeps one entry per CDR3 protein. The sample has about 370,000 distinct CDR3 sequences; about 15% are singletons. The sequenced material came from peripheral blood. The receptors come from an adult woman with stable Graves' hyperthyroidism.

The table lists this clonotype with many counts. The chain is built from TRBV25-1 and TRBJ1-1; a weak D match, TRBD1 (5 bases). The length of the CDR3 is 13 residues. CDR1 is MGHDK and CDR2 is SYGVNS in the germline V gene. The V end lost 7 bases, the J end lost 1 base, and 10 bases lay between the germline ends. CDR3 bases: TGTGCCAGCATAAGGGGCCCGAACACTGAAGCTTTCTTT. This encodes CASIRGPNTEAFF.

There are many counts of this clonotype. The chain combines TRBV28 with TRBJ2-5; D possibly matches TRBD1 or TRBD2 (5 bases each). CDR3 length: 15 amino acids. CDR1 MDHEN and CDR2 SYDVKM come from the germline V gene. Trimming stripped 5 bases from V and 0 bases from J, with 13 bases between. This CDR3 reads CASSTTRQYQETQYF. The CDR3 nucleotides are TGTGCCAGCAGTACCACTAGACAGTACCAAGAGACCCAGTACTTC.